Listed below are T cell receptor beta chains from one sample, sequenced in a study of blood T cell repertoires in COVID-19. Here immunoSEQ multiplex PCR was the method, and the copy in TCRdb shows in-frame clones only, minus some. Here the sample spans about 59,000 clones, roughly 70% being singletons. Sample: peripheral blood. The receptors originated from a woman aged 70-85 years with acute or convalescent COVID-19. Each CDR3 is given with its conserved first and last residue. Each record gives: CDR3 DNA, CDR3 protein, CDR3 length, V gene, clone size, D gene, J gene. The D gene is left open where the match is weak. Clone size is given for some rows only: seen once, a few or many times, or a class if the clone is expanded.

CDR3 DNA: TGTGCCACCAGGGGGACAGGGTATAATCAGCCCCAGCATTTT
CDR3 protein: CATRGTGYNQPQHF
CDR3 length: 14
V gene: TRBV24-1
clone size: .
D gene: TRBD1
J gene: TRBJ1-5

CDR3 DNA: TGTGCCAGCAGCCTCCGTGGGCGGGAGGCATATTCGGGAGAGACCCAGTACTTC
CDR3 protein: CASSLRGREAYSGETQYF
CDR3 length: 18
V gene: TRBV7-2
clone size: few
D gene: TRBD2
J gene: TRBJ2-5

CDR3 DNA: TGTGCCAGCAGCTTGGGGCAGTACTATGGCTACACCTTC
CDR3 protein: CASSLGQYYGYTF
CDR3 length: 13
V gene: TRBV5-8
clone size: once
D gene: .
J gene: TRBJ1-2

CDR3 DNA: TGTGCCAGCAGCCAAGAAATGGGGGGTGGCGGGGAGCTGTTTTTT
CDR3 protein: CASSQEMGGGGELFF
CDR3 length: 15
V gene: TRBV4-2
clone size: .
D gene: .
J gene: TRBJ2-2

CDR3 DNA: TGCGCCAGCAGCCAATTTCCCGGGGGGGGCTACACCTTC
CDR3 protein: CASSQFPGGGYTF
CDR3 length: 13
V gene: TRBV4-1
clone size: .
D gene: .
J gene: TRBJ1-2

CDR3 DNA: TGTGCCTGGAGTCGTGACGCCGACAGGTTCAACTATGGCTACACCTTC
CDR3 protein: CAWSRDADRFNYGYTF
CDR3 length: 16
V gene: TRBV30
clone size: many
D gene: .
J gene: TRBJ1-2

CDR3 DNA: TGTGCTAGTGGTTCGACAGGGAACTATGGCTACACCTTC
CDR3 protein: CASGSTGNYGYTF
CDR3 length: 13
V gene: TRBV12-5
clone size: .
D gene: TRBD1
J gene: TRBJ1-2

CDR3 DNA: TGTGCCAGCAGCTTGTCAGGGGGCTCTGGAAACACCATATATTTT
CDR3 protein: CASSLSGGSGNTIYF
CDR3 length: 15
V gene: TRBV7-8
clone size: .
D gene: TRBD1
J gene: TRBJ1-3

CDR3 DNA: TGTGCCAGTAGTCAGGGGGGTGGCCCCTTGCGGGAGACCCAGTACTTC
CDR3 protein: CASSQGGGPLRETQYF
CDR3 length: 16
V gene: TRBV19
clone size: .
D gene: .
J gene: TRBJ2-5

CDR3 DNA: TGTGCCATCGGGGAGACAGGGGGAAACACCATATATTTT
CDR3 protein: CAIGETGGNTIYF
CDR3 length: 13
V gene: TRBV10-3
clone size: .
D gene: TRBD1
J gene: TRBJ1-3

CDR3 DNA: TGTGCCAGCATTTATGCCGGGACTAGGGTTACAGATACGCAGTATTTT
CDR3 protein: CASIYAGTRVTDTQYF
CDR3 length: 16
V gene: TRBV2
clone size: .
D gene: TRBD2
J gene: TRBJ2-3

CDR3 DNA: TGTGCCATCAGTGCGGACTATGGCTACACCTTC
CDR3 protein: CAISADYGYTF
CDR3 length: 11
V gene: TRBV10-3
clone size: .
D gene: .
J gene: TRBJ1-2

CDR3 DNA: TGCGCCAGCAGCGCCGGGGACAGGGGTGGAGAGGGCTACACCTTC
CDR3 protein: CASSAGDRGGEGYTF
CDR3 length: 15
V gene: TRBV5-1
clone size: .
D gene: TRBD1
J gene: TRBJ1-2

CDR3 DNA: TGTGCCAGCAGCCAAGACCTAGGGACAGGACCATCCTACGAGCAGTACTTC
CDR3 protein: CASSQDLGTGPSYEQYF
CDR3 length: 17
V gene: TRBV3-1/TRBV3-2
clone size: once
D gene: TRBD1
J gene: TRBJ2-7

CDR3 DNA: TGTGCCAGCAGCCGAGGGGGCGCGGGTGAGAAACTGTTTTTT
CDR3 protein: CASSRGGAGEKLFF
CDR3 length: 14
V gene: TRBV14
clone size: .
D gene: TRBD1
J gene: TRBJ1-4

CDR3 DNA: TGCGCCAGCAGCTTGGATTCCGGCCGTAGCAGAGAGACCCAGTACTTC
CDR3 protein: CASSLDSGRSRETQYF
CDR3 length: 16
V gene: TRBV5-1
clone size: .
D gene: .
J gene: TRBJ2-5

CDR3 DNA: TGCGCCAGCAGACGCGAGACAGGGCGAGATGAGCAGTTCTTC
CDR3 protein: CASRRETGRDEQFF
CDR3 length: 14
V gene: TRBV4-1
clone size: few
D gene: TRBD1
J gene: TRBJ2-1

CDR3 DNA: TGTGCCAGCAGTGAGACAGCTAACCTTTTCTATGGCTACACCTTC
CDR3 protein: CASSETANLFYGYTF
CDR3 length: 15
V gene: TRBV6-1
clone size: few
D gene: .
J gene: TRBJ1-2

CDR3 DNA: TGTGCCAGCAGTTTAGGAGGGAGGGGGTCGGCTTTCTTT
CDR3 protein: CASSLGGRGSAFF
CDR3 length: 13
V gene: TRBV12-3/TRBV12-4
clone size: .
D gene: .
J gene: TRBJ1-1

CDR3 DNA: TGTGCCAGCAGCCTTATCTCTGGGGCCAACGTCCTGACTTTC
CDR3 protein: CASSLISGANVLTF
CDR3 length: 14
V gene: TRBV3-1/TRBV3-2
clone size: .
D gene: .
J gene: TRBJ2-6

CDR3 DNA: TGTGCCAGCAGCACAACTCAGGGGTTGGGGGAAAAACTGTTTTTT
CDR3 protein: CASSTTQGLGEKLFF
CDR3 length: 15
V gene: TRBV5-4
clone size: .
D gene: .
J gene: TRBJ1-4

CDR3 DNA: TGTGCCTGGGGTCTCTCCGGGACAAAGGGAGAGACCCAGTACTTC
CDR3 protein: CAWGLSGTKGETQYF
CDR3 length: 15
V gene: TRBV30
clone size: .
D gene: .
J gene: TRBJ2-5

CDR3 DNA: TGTGCCAGCAGCCAACCCATAGCGGGGGATGGAAACACCATATATTTT
CDR3 protein: CASSQPIAGDGNTIYF
CDR3 length: 16
V gene: TRBV4-2
clone size: .
D gene: .
J gene: TRBJ1-3